Here is one TCR beta chain with its context. Its antigen is as yet unknown. This record comes from a study of T cell responses to AZD1222 COVID-19 vaccine. Only in-frame clones appear in the TCRdb table, and some are missing; sequencing was by immunoSEQ multiplex PCR. The data hold 150,000 or so clones, with about 91% observed a single time. The study's findings and limits: Sampling captured repertoires only after the peak T cell response. Just a handful of people given AZD1222 tested seropositive at baseline.

The specimen comprised peripheral blood, sampled on day 0 of AZD1222 vaccination. This TCR was sampled from an adult in good health.

The CDR3: CASSLYVVGPYEQYF. CDR3 coding DNA: TGTGCCAGCAGCTTATATGTCGTCGGACCCTACGAGCAGTACTTC. J is TRBJ2-7 and V is TRBV7-8; D gene uncertain. Per germline, CDR1 SGHVS and CDR2 FQNEAQ. V dropped 2 bases and J dropped 2 bases, with 13 bases sitting between them. This CDR3 spans 15 amino acids.